The 24 T cell receptor beta chains reported below all come from one sample, sequenced in a study of cytomegalovirus exposure and HLA in healthy donors. The PCR was carried out with 60 Vbeta primers and 13 Jbeta primers. Only in-frame clones appear in the TCRdb table, and some are missing; sequencing was by immunoSEQ multiplex PCR. This sample lists 100,000 to 150,000 clones; its ten largest clones have over 1.5%. Source material: PBMCs. Every receptor here comes from a man in his late teens or twenties in good health and CMV-seronegative.

The chain has TRBV2 and TRBJ2-5, with 7 bases fitting TRBD1. Trimming at V came to 4 bases and at J to 3 bases, leaving 5 bases not matched to a gene. The CDR3 sequence is 14 residues long. In germline, CDR1 is SNHLY, CDR2 FYNNEI. In DNA, the CDR3 is TGTGCCAGCAGTGCGGGACAGCAGAAAGAGACCCAGTACTTC. Protein: CASSAGQQKETQYF.

The chain recombines TRBV27 with TRBJ1-5; no definite D call. Looked up from germline, CDR1 is MNHEY and CDR2 is SMNVEV (reference sequence). The CDR3 loop spans 16 amino acids. The V end was cut by 6 bases, the J end by 2 bases, with 17 bases between. CDR3 in DNA: TGTGCCAGCAGCCCCGACGTGGGGAGACGCAATCAGCCCCAGCATTTT. This gives the protein CASSPDVGRRNQPQHF.

V is TRBV6-5 and J is TRBJ1-5; TRBD1 matches 9 bases. Germline trimming cut 6 bases from V and 7 bases from J; bases unmatched to any gene: 4. The CDR3 contains 13 residues. Germline assignment: CDR1 MNHEY and CDR2 SVGAGI. DNA of the CDR3: TGTGCCAGCAGACAGGGGGCACAGCAGCCCCAGCATTTT. It yields the protein CASRQGAQQPQHF.

CDR3 in amino acids: CASSLSDSRYGYTF. Here the CDR3 DNA reads TGTGCCAGCAGCTTATCTGACAGCCGCTATGGCTACACCTTC. This chain connects TRBV7-2 to TRBJ1-2, with D tentatively TRBD1 (5 bases). Germline CDR1 reads SGHTA; CDR2 reads FQGNSA. Trimming left V 2 bases short and J 4 bases short, with 11 bases between. CDR3 size: 14 residues.

V and J are TRBV4-1 and TRBJ2-7; 8 bases agree with TRBD2. The germline CDR1 and CDR2 sequences are MGHRA and YSYEKL. Trimming took 2 bases from V and 2 from J; bases not matched to a gene: 8. The CDR3 runs to 16 residues. CDR3 nucleotides: TGCGCCAGCAGCCAATATAGCGGGAACCTCGCCTACGAGCAGTACTTC. This codes for CASSQYSGNLAYEQYF.

The CDR3 bases are TGCAGCGGGGACATCAATGCGGCCGCTTTCTTT. As protein: CSGDINAAAFF. This chain joins TRBV29-1 and TRBJ1-1, with TRBD1 as a possible D gene (6 bases). Per germline, CDR1 SQVTM and CDR2 ANQGSEA. The germline V and J ends were trimmed by 7 bases and 11 bases, with 17 bases remaining between them. This CDR3 comprises 11 residues.

The V gene is TRBV27, the J gene TRBJ1-2; 8 nucleotides agree with TRBD1. CDR1 MNHEY and CDR2 SMNVEV come from the germline V gene (reference sequence). Trimming cost V 5 bases and J 8 bases; bases outside gene matches: 13. The CDR3 covers 15 residues. CDR3 DNA sequence: TGTGCCAGCAGTAGGGCAGGACAGGGAGGGGGAGGCTACACCTTC. It encodes CASSRAGQGGGGYTF.

The rearrangement uses TRBV4-1 and TRBJ1-2; 8 bases agree with TRBD1. V gave up 5 bases and J gave up 2 bases; unmatched junction bases: 7. CDR3 length: 15 residues. In germline, CDR1 is MGHRA, CDR2 YSYEKL. CDR3 region: CASSSQTGANYGYTF. CDR3 nucleotides: TGCGCCAGCAGCTCCCAGACAGGGGCGAACTATGGCTACACCTTC.

The chain is built from TRBV19 and TRBJ1-1, with D possibly TRBD1 on 6 matching bases. The CDR3 covers 15 residues. Germline assignment: CDR1 LNHDA and CDR2 SQIVND (reference sequence). Trimming removed 0 bases at V and 7 bases at J, with 15 bases between. The CDR3 loop reads CASSIEGYREGEAFF. Here the CDR3 DNA reads TGTGCCAGTAGTATAGAGGGTTACAGGGAAGGTGAAGCTTTCTTT.

The CDR3 sequence: CASSVEGQGDYNEQFF. The DNA of the CDR3 is TGTGCCAGCAGCGTAGAGGGACAGGGGGACTACAATGAGCAGTTCTTC. The V and J genes are TRBV9 and TRBJ2-1; TRBD1 aligns across 11 bases. Germline V gene lookup returns CDR1 SGDLS and CDR2 YYNGEE. J was trimmed by 3 bases and V by 0 bases; bases with no gene match: 2. This CDR3 is built from 16 residues.

The chain joins TRBV11-1 to TRBJ1-1, with TRBD1 matching over 7 bases. CDR1 is SGHAT, CDR2 FQDESV, per germline (reference sequence). CDR3 length: 16 amino acids. Trimming took 5 bases from V and 1 from J; bases not matched to a gene: 10. CDR3 region: CASSPPRGLGNTEAFF. In DNA form, the CDR3 reads TGTGCCAGCAGCCCCCCAAGGGGGCTCGGGAACACTGAAGCTTTCTTT. Full variable domain (remainder filled in from reference TRBV11-1 and TRBJ1-1): EAEVAQSPRYKITEKSQAVAFWCDPISGHATLYWYRQILGQGPELLVQFQDESVVDDSQLPKDRFSAERLKGVDSTLKIQPAELGDSAMYLCASSPPRGLGNTEAFFGQGTRLTVV.

The rearrangement uses TRBV29-1 and TRBJ1-2; no clear D gene. Germline assignment: CDR1 SQVTM and CDR2 ANQGSEA. CDR3 length: 14 amino acids. Trimming stripped 4 bases from V and 1 base from J, with 13 bases between. CDR3 bases: TGCAGCGTTGTGGTGCAGTTTTATAACTATGGCTACACCTTC. This encodes CSVVVQFYNYGYTF.

The genes are TRBV5-1 and TRBJ2-1; 9 positions match TRBD1. The germline V gene encodes CDR1 SGHRS and CDR2 YFSETQ. The CDR3 is 14 residues long. The ends lost 4 bases at V and 7 bases at J; junction bases unmatched: 6. For the CDR3, the DNA is TGCGCCAGCAGCCTAATGACAGGGGGGAATGAGCAGTTCTTC. It translates to CASSLMTGGNEQFF.

The chain joins TRBV9 to TRBJ2-7; TRBD1 matches 8 bases. V was pared by 4 bases and J by 0 bases, with 3 bases of the junction left unmatched. This CDR3 comprises 14 residues. Germline values: CDR1 SGDLS, CDR2 YYNGEE. The CDR3 is CASSPGTGSYEQYF. CDR3 sequence (DNA): TGTGCCAGCAGCCCCGGGACAGGCTCCTACGAGCAGTACTTC.

The V call is TRBV19, the J call TRBJ1-1; no clear D. Germline values: CDR1 LNHDA, CDR2 SQIVND (reference sequence). The CDR3 length is 11 residues. The germline V and J ends were trimmed by 4 bases and 7 bases, with 7 bases remaining between them. The CDR3 is CASSNWFEAFF. CDR3 bases: TGTGCCAGTAGTAACTGGTTTGAAGCTTTCTTT. Variable domain in full (rest from reference TRBV19 and TRBJ1-1): DGGITQSPKYLFRKEGQNVTLSCEQNLNHDAMYWYRQDPGQGLRLIYYSQIVNDFQKGDIAEGYSVSREKKESFPLTVTSAQKNPTAFYLCASSNWFEAFFGQGTRLTVV.

J is TRBJ2-7 and V is TRBV4-3; D might be TRBD2 (5 bases). Trimming removed 5 bases from V and 3 bases from J, with 11 bases in between. Germline assignment: CDR1 LGHNA and CDR2 YSLEER. The CDR3 consists of 13 residues. The CDR3 protein is CASSRLEGYEQYF. CDR3 nucleotides: TGCGCCAGCAGCAGGTTAGAGGGCTACGAGCAGTACTTC.

The chain joins TRBV5-1 to TRBJ2-3; 13 bases are shared with TRBD2. CDR1 and CDR2 (germline): SGHRS, YFSETQ. The V and J ends lost 4 bases and 6 bases, in that order; junction bases with no gene match: 5. The CDR3 length is 15 residues. DNA for the CDR3: TGCGCCAGCAGCGAAACTAGCGGGAGGGCGGATACGCAGTATTTT. This encodes CASSETSGRADTQYF.

The chain is built from TRBV6-5 and TRBJ2-7; TRBD1 might be the D (5 bases). Between the trimmed V and J ends, which lost 4 bases and 3 bases, there was a span of 16 bases. The germline V gene has CDR1 MNHEY and CDR2 SVGAGI. There are 15 residues in the CDR3. CDR3 sequence reads: CASSFRRTPNYEQYF. CDR3 nucleotides: TGTGCCAGCAGTTTCCGCAGGACACCGAACTACGAGCAGTACTTC.

CDR3 nucleotide sequence: TGTGCCTGGAGTCCAGCGGACAGGAGAAATTCACCCCTCCACTTT. It codes for CAWSPADRRNSPLHF. The genes are TRBV30 and TRBJ1-6, with TRBD1 matching 7 bases. Germline-derived CDR1 and CDR2 are GTSNPN and SVGIG (reference sequence). The CDR3 loop spans 15 amino acids. V shed 2 bases, J shed 7 bases, and the junction held 8 bases outside the gene matches.

This rearrangement joins TRBV2 to TRBJ2-2, with TRBD1 matching over 7 bases. The CDR3 contains 15 residues. Germline CDR1 reads SNHLY; CDR2 reads FYNNEI. The V and J ends lost 5 bases and 5 bases, in that order; junction bases with no gene match: 8. CDR3 nucleotides: TGTGCCAGCAGTCCAGACAGGGTTGGAACCGGGGAGCTGTTTTTT. Its translation is CASSPDRVGTGELFF.

This chain uses TRBV28 with TRBJ2-3; weak D call: TRBD1 (6 bases). The germline V gene encodes CDR1 MDHEN and CDR2 SYDVKM. The CDR3 consists of 13 residues. Trimming removed 6 bases at V and 1 base at J, with 8 bases between. CDR3 in amino acids: CASRGHGTDTQYF. CDR3 DNA sequence: TGTGCCAGCAGGGGACATGGCACAGATACGCAGTATTTT.

This chain links TRBV27 with TRBJ2-4; 7 nucleotides agree with TRBD1. The CDR3 totals 11 residues. Germline trimming cut 7 bases from V and 15 bases from J; bases unmatched to any gene: 9. CDR1 and CDR2 from the germline V gene are MNHEY and SMNVEV (reference sequence). Here the CDR3 reads CASTTGTTWYF. The CDR3 coding sequence is TGTGCCAGCACGACAGGGACGACCTGGTACTTC.

The rearrangement joins TRBV28 to TRBJ1-1; no clear D gene. The CDR3 has 14 amino acids. Trimming stripped 3 bases from V and 6 bases from J, with 14 bases between. The germline V gene encodes CDR1 MDHEN and CDR2 SYDVKM. The CDR3 DNA reads as TGTGCCAGCAGTTTCCTTTTCAAGGCGGCTGAAGCTTTCTTT. It translates to CASSFLFKAAEAFF.

Here the CDR3 reads CASSEGTGGNEQFF. DNA of the CDR3: TGTGCCAGCAGTGAGGGGACAGGGGGCAATGAGCAGTTCTTC. V and J are TRBV6-4 and TRBJ2-1; TRBD1 matches 11 bases. Germline CDR1 reads MRHNA; CDR2 reads SNTAGT. V trimming: 3 bases; J trimming: 6 bases; junction bases outside the gene matches: 1. This CDR3 comprises 14 residues.